The 31 T cell receptor beta chains in this list originate from one sample, sequenced in a study of OX40 agonist ivuxolimab in advanced cancers. The data were produced by immunoSEQ multiplex PCR, yet TCRdb's version contains in-frame clones alone and is incomplete. The table shows about 77,000 clones, with around 93% occurring only once. The material sequenced was CD4+ or CD8+ T cells sorted from blood, taken in a trial of the OX40 agonist ivuxolimab. The receptors shown here come from an adult with an advanced solid tumor such as melanoma, head and neck, liver or kidney cancer.

The chain carries TRBV4-3 and TRBJ2-3; 10 bases line up with TRBD2. Per germline, CDR1 LGHNA and CDR2 YSLEER. The CDR3 length is 18 residues. The junction had 10 bases not matched to a gene; V was cut back by 0 bases and J by 4 bases. The CDR3 coding sequence is TGCGCCAGCAGCCAAGATAGGGGGCTAGCGGGAGTCTCAGATACGCAGTATTTT. Translated: CASSQDRGLAGVSDTQYF.

The rearrangement uses TRBV19 and TRBJ2-5; no reliable D call. V dropped 8 bases and J dropped 3 bases, with 16 bases sitting between them. CDR1 LNHDA and CDR2 SQIVND come from the germline V gene (reference sequence). This CDR3 has 14 amino acids. The CDR3 nucleotides read TGTGCCAGTTCGGCGGCCTGGAGTAAAGAGACCCAGTACTTC. Its translation is CASSAAWSKETQYF.

The CDR3 loop reads CASSLGLAASSYNEQFF. The CDR3 DNA reads TGCGCCAGCAGCTTGGGACTAGCGGCAAGCTCCTACAATGAGCAGTTCTTC. The genes are TRBV5-1 and TRBJ2-1; 9 bases fit TRBD2. The CDR3 spans 17 residues. V was clipped by 0 bases and J by 0 bases; unmatched bases: 4. CDR1 SGHRS and CDR2 YFSETQ come from the germline V gene. The whole variable domain, filled in from reference TRBV5-1 and TRBJ2-1, reads KAGVTQTPRYLIKTRGQQVTLSCSPISGHRSVSWYQQTPGQGLQFLFEYFSETQRNKGNFPGRFSGRQFSNSRSEMNVSTLELGDSALYLCASSLGLAASSYNEQFFGPGTRLTVL.

The chain joins TRBV6-6 to TRBJ2-7, with 7 bases lining up with TRBD1. Per the germline V gene, CDR1 is MNHNY and CDR2 is SVGAGI (reference sequence). The V and J ends lost 0 bases and 0 bases, in that order; junction bases with no gene match: 5. This CDR3 is built from 16 residues. CDR3 nucleotides: TGTGCCAGCAGTTACTCGGGACAGAAACTCTCCTACGAGCAGTACTTC. Residues: CASSYSGQKLSYEQYF.

The chain recombines TRBV6-1 with TRBJ2-3; D is unclear. V was clipped by 4 bases and J by 8 bases, with 13 bases between them. This CDR3 region has 13 residues. CDR1 and CDR2 from the germline V gene are MNHNS and SASEGT. The CDR3 protein is CASSGLQQSTQYF. CDR3 nucleotide sequence: TGTGCCAGCAGTGGCTTACAGCAGAGTACGCAGTATTTT.

The gene calls are TRBV5-1 and TRBJ2-3; D is uncertain. Germline V gene data show CDR1 as SGHRS and CDR2 as YFSETQ. The CDR3 has 14 amino acids. The V and J ends lost 0 bases and 0 bases respectively, with 5 bases between them. CDR3: CASSLVGSTDTQYF. The CDR3, as DNA: TGCGCCAGCAGCTTGGTTGGGAGCACAGATACGCAGTATTTT.

The chain joins TRBV27 to TRBJ2-3; possibly TRBD1 or TRBD2 for D (5 bases each). This CDR3 has 11 residues. V lost 4 bases and J lost 6, with 5 bases in between. Germline V lookup: CDR1 MNHEY, CDR2 SMNVEV (reference sequence). CDR3 nucleotides: TGTGCCAGCAGTTGGGGGGATACGCAGTATTTT. Translating it yields CASSWGDTQYF.

J is TRBJ2-5 and V is TRBV7-9; no definite D call. The CDR3 has 12 residues. The germline V gene has CDR1 SEHNR and CDR2 FQNEAQ (reference sequence). The V gene lost 4 bases and the J gene lost 10 bases, with 13 bases spanning the gap. CDR3 DNA: TGTGCCAGCAGCTCCCTCCTACCCCTCCAGTACTTC. This translates into CASSSLLPLQYF.

The chain recombines TRBV19 with TRBJ2-5; TRBD1 matches 8 bases. CDR3 size: 15 residues. J lost 4 bases, V lost 4 bases, and 8 bases had no gene match. Germline values: CDR1 LNHDA, CDR2 SQIVND (reference sequence). CDR3 DNA sequence: TGTGCCAGTAGTAATCCCACAGGGGGGCGAGAGACCCAGTACTTC. Its protein is CASSNPTGGRETQYF.

This CDR3 is CAISIVFYEQFF. The CDR3 region has the DNA TGTGCCATCAGTATCGTCTTTTATGAGCAGTTCTTC. The rearrangement links TRBV10-3 to TRBJ2-1; no definite D call. V gave up 5 bases and J gave up 8 bases, with 10 bases separating them. Germline V gene lookup returns CDR1 ENHRY and CDR2 SYGVKD. The CDR3 runs to 12 residues.

This sequence joins TRBV5-1 and TRBJ1-4; maybe TRBD1 (6 bases). The germline V gene has CDR1 SGHRS and CDR2 YFSETQ. The V and J ends lost 0 bases and 6 bases respectively, with 15 bases between them. The CDR3 loop spans 16 amino acids. Here the CDR3 reads CASSLASRGADEKLFF. CDR3 DNA: TGCGCCAGCAGCTTGGCCTCGAGGGGGGCGGATGAAAAACTGTTTTTT.

The chain uses TRBV4-3 and TRBJ1-2; the D is unclear. V gave up 0 bases and J gave up 8 bases, with 13 bases separating them. The CDR3 runs to 14 residues. Germline CDR1 and CDR2: LGHNA and YSLEER. As DNA, the CDR3 is TGCGCCAGCAGCCAAGAGCCCCAGGCGGTCGGCTACACCTTC. Protein product: CASSQEPQAVGYTF.

This chain uses TRBV7-2 with TRBJ2-3; D may be TRBD2 (6 bases). The CDR3 is 15 amino acids. Trimming took 1 base from V and 0 from J, leaving 8 bases between them. Per germline, CDR1 SGHTA and CDR2 FQGNSA. The CDR3 sequence: CASSLDGTSTDTQYF. CDR3 nucleotide sequence: TGTGCCAGCAGCTTAGACGGGACTAGCACAGATACGCAGTATTTT.

J is TRBJ2-2 and V is TRBV7-9; D call uncertain. Trimming left V 4 bases short and J 7 bases short, with 7 bases between. Germline CDR1 and CDR2: SEHNR and FQNEAQ (reference sequence). This CDR3 is built from 12 residues. Here the CDR3 reads CASSSEVGELFF. In DNA form, the CDR3 reads TGTGCCAGCAGCTCTGAGGTCGGGGAGCTGTTTTTT.

The chain links TRBV6-5 to TRBJ2-2; a possible D gene is TRBD2 (6 bases). V dropped 6 bases and J dropped 0 bases, with 11 bases sitting between them. CDR1 is MNHEY and CDR2 is SVGAGI in the germline V gene. The CDR3 extends over 15 amino acids. The CDR3 DNA reads as TGTGCCAGCAGCAAAGGACTAACGAACACCGGGGAGCTGTTTTTT. Encoded protein: CASSKGLTNTGELFF.

This chain links TRBV5-1 with TRBJ2-5; D not resolved. Trimming cost V 1 base and J 1 base, with 11 bases left between them. Per germline, CDR1 SGHRS and CDR2 YFSETQ. The CDR3 is made up of 15 amino acids. As DNA, the CDR3 is TGCGCCAGCAGCTTGAGTGAGACCTCCCAAGAGACCCAGTACTTC. It translates to CASSLSETSQETQYF.

The J gene is TRBJ2-1, the V gene TRBV9, with 8 bases lining up with TRBD2. CDR3 length: 15 residues. Germline-derived CDR1 and CDR2 are SGDLS and YYNGEE. V gave up 0 bases and J gave up 7 bases; unmatched junction bases: 6. CDR3 DNA: TGTGCCAGCAGCGTAGTTTCGGGGGGGTCGAATGAGCAGTTCTTC. Protein product: CASSVVSGGSNEQFF.

The genes are TRBV7-6 and TRBJ1-4; D uncertain. Deletions cut 8 bases from V and 1 base from J, with 11 bases between. Germline V gives CDR1 SGHVS, CDR2 FNYEAQ. The CDR3 runs 14 residues. The CDR3 spells CASAPQETNEKLFF. The CDR3 nucleotides are TGTGCCAGCGCCCCCCAGGAAACTAATGAAAAACTGTTTTTT.

V usage is TRBV10-1 and J usage is TRBJ2-5; D possibly matches TRBD1 or TRBD2 (5 bases each). Judging by the DNA end, TRBJ2-7 fits better; the J call may be wrong. The CDR3 length is 12 residues. Germline V gene data show CDR1 as WNHNN and CDR2 as SYGVQD (reference sequence). CDR3 protein: CASSRGAYEQYF. As DNA, the CDR3 is TGCGCCAGCAGTAGAGGGGCCTACGAGCAGTACTTC.

The V and J genes are TRBV7-2 and TRBJ2-1, with D perhaps assigned TRBD1 or TRBD2 (5 bases each). Looked up from germline, CDR1 is SGHTA and CDR2 is FQGNSA. The V end was cut by 5 bases, the J end by 10 bases, with 15 bases between. This CDR3 is built from 13 residues. The CDR3 protein is CASSPQVGVEQFF. The CDR3 bases are TGTGCCAGCAGCCCCCAGGTGGGGGTCGAGCAGTTCTTC.

The J gene is TRBJ2-3, the V gene TRBV10-3, with 7 bases identical to TRBD1. The J segment lost 1 base and the V segment lost 10 bases, leaving 5 bases of the junction unmatched. The CDR3 extends over 13 amino acids. Germline values: CDR1 ENHRY, CDR2 SYGVKD. For the CDR3, the DNA is TGTGCCACCACCGACAGGGGCACAGATACGCAGTATTTT. Amino acids: CATTDRGTDTQYF.

This clone has only one observation. The chain employs TRBV10-3 and TRBJ2-2, with D unresolved. Deletions cut 3 bases from V and 4 bases from J, with 21 bases between. Germline V CDR1 and CDR2: ENHRY, SYGVKD. The CDR3 is made up of 18 amino acids. DNA of the CDR3: TGTGCCATCAGTGATCCCAACTTAGCTCTACCCTCCACCGGGGAGCTGTTTTTT. This codes for CAISDPNLALPSTGELFF.

This chain links TRBV5-1 with TRBJ1-5, with a weak D call TRBD1 (6 bases). The CDR3 is made up of 15 amino acids. Trimming cost V 4 bases and J 5 bases, with 16 bases left between them. Germline assignment: CDR1 SGHRS and CDR2 YFSETQ. The CDR3 coding sequence is TGCGCCAGCAGCCCGGGGGCGGGGCCCGATCAGCCCCAGCATTTT. Protein product: CASSPGAGPDQPQHF.

The chain recombines TRBV5-1 with TRBJ2-1; TRBD2 matches at 9 bases. V shed 4 bases, J shed 8 bases, and the junction held 13 bases outside the gene matches. CDR3 length: 16 residues. Germline assignment: CDR1 SGHRS and CDR2 YFSETQ. CDR3 in amino acids: CASSPLLSGRGYEQFF. DNA of the CDR3: TGCGCCAGCAGCCCCCTGCTTAGCGGGAGAGGCTATGAGCAGTTCTTC.

The V gene is TRBV7-2, the J gene TRBJ2-1; no clear D gene. V dropped 1 base and J dropped 7 bases, with 14 bases sitting between them. The V gene's germline CDR1 is SGHTA and CDR2 FQGNSA. The length of the CDR3 is 15 residues. CDR3 sequence reads: CASSLGPPTVNEQFF. The CDR3 DNA reads as TGTGCCAGCAGCTTAGGGCCTCCAACGGTGAATGAGCAGTTCTTC.

The J gene is TRBJ2-3, the V gene TRBV19; TRBD1 aligns across 9 bases. CDR1 and CDR2 from the germline V gene are LNHDA and SQIVND (reference sequence). J gave up 3 bases and V 7 bases, and 5 bases lay outside the gene matches. The CDR3 covers 14 residues. CDR3 sequence: CASTEGQGTDTQYF. The CDR3 nucleotides read TGTGCCAGTACAGAGGGACAGGGAACAGATACGCAGTATTTT.

The V and J genes are TRBV19 and TRBJ2-5; D is unresolved. There are 13 residues in the CDR3. Germline CDR1 LNHDA, CDR2 SQIVND (reference sequence). With 1 base removed from V and 1 base from J, the gap between germline ends came to 4 bases. Here the CDR3 DNA reads TGTGCCAGTAGTATAGGCAGCCAAGAGACCCAGTACTTC. It translates to CASSIGSQETQYF.

The V gene is TRBV6-5, the J gene TRBJ1-1; TRBD1 aligns across 7 bases. CDR1 is MNHEY, CDR2 SVGAGI, per germline. V lost 6 bases to trimming and J lost 4 bases; unmatched junction nucleotides: 5. The CDR3 sequence is 13 residues long. CDR3 protein: CASRWTGSTEAFF. As DNA, the CDR3 is TGTGCCAGCAGGTGGACAGGCAGCACTGAAGCTTTCTTT.

In this sample, this clone turned up once. V usage is TRBV7-2 and J usage is TRBJ2-7; possible D gene TRBD1, 6 bases. Germline CDR1 SGHTA, CDR2 FQGNSA. The CDR3 length is 13 residues. Trimming removed 4 bases from V and 3 bases from J, with 10 bases in between. CDR3 nucleotides: TGTGCCAGCAGCTCCGGACAGAGCTACGAGCAGTACTTC. Translating gives CASSSGQSYEQYF.

The genes are TRBV30 and TRBJ1-4; 9 positions match TRBD1. The V segment lost 5 bases and the J segment 6 bases; nucleotides outside the gene matches: 13. The CDR3 is 16 residues long. From germline, CDR1 is GTSNPN and CDR2 SVGIG (reference sequence). The CDR3 loop reads CAWFPTPGQGHEKLFF. The CDR3 nucleotides read TGTGCCTGGTTTCCCACGCCGGGACAGGGACATGAAAAACTGTTTTTT.

The J gene is TRBJ2-4, the V gene TRBV6-5; 7 bases are a match to TRBD1. The CDR3 consists of 15 residues. CDR1 and CDR2 (germline): MNHEY, SVGAGI. V lost 0 bases to trimming and J lost 5 bases; unmatched junction nucleotides: 4. CDR3 in DNA: TGTGCCAGCAGTTACTCTTATGACAGGGAAAACATTCAGTACTTC. Residues: CASSYSYDRENIQYF.